The 15 T cell receptor beta chains below were found in one sample sequenced in a study of OX40 agonist ivuxolimab in advanced cancers. Repertoires were generated with immunoSEQ multiplex PCR, while TCRdb's copy carries only in-frame clones and drops some. The sample includes roughly 28,000 clones, approximately 90% seen only once; the top ten take about a tenth. Here the sequenced sample was CD4+ or CD8+ T cells sorted from blood, taken in a trial of the OX40 agonist ivuxolimab. The receptors here all came from an adult with an advanced solid tumor such as melanoma, head and neck, liver or kidney cancer.

A single count supports this clone. The genes are TRBV4-1 and TRBJ1-1, with D uncertain. V dropped 1 base and J dropped 7 bases, with 4 bases sitting between them. Germline V gene data show CDR1 as MGHRA and CDR2 as YSYEKL. The CDR3 has 11 residues. This CDR3 reads CASSQGGEAFF. CDR3 DNA: TGCGCCAGCAGCCAAGGGGGTGAAGCTTTCTTT.

The J gene is TRBJ2-7, the V gene TRBV27; D remains ambiguous. The CDR3 runs 12 residues. Trimming stripped 3 bases from V and 6 bases from J, with 9 bases between. CDR1 MNHEY and CDR2 SMNVEV come from the germline V gene (reference sequence). The CDR3 spells CASSFLGSEQYF. CDR3 bases: TGTGCCAGCAGTTTTTTAGGGTCCGAGCAGTACTTC.

The chain combines TRBV13 with TRBJ2-1; TRBD2 matches 9 bases. V lost 2 bases, J lost 7 bases, and 9 bases stayed unmatched. Germline CDR1 PRHDT, CDR2 FYEKMQ (reference sequence). The CDR3 is made up of 16 amino acids. CDR3: CASSLSPRTSENEQFF. DNA of the CDR3: TGTGCCAGCAGCTTAAGCCCTCGGACTAGCGAAAATGAGCAGTTCTTC.

The chain is built from TRBV27 and TRBJ2-7; 12 nucleotides line up with TRBD2. CDR3 length equals 14 residues. J was trimmed by 4 bases and V by 6 bases; bases with no gene match: 4. From germline, CDR1 is MNHEY and CDR2 SMNVEV (reference sequence). CDR3 region: CASSETSGGYEQYF. The CDR3 nucleotides are TGTGCCAGCAGCGAGACTAGCGGGGGTTACGAGCAGTACTTC.

J is TRBJ2-1 and V is TRBV5-1, with TRBD2 as a possible D gene (5 bases). V lost 3 bases and J lost 5, with 9 bases in between. The CDR3 has 13 amino acids. Germline CDR1 and CDR2: SGHRS and YFSETQ. The CDR3 protein is CASSSGLNNEQFF. CDR3 nucleotide sequence: TGCGCCAGCAGCTCCGGACTCAACAATGAGCAGTTCTTC.

The rearrangement joins TRBV4-1 to TRBJ2-7; D not resolved. CDR3 length: 15 amino acids. Germline assignment: CDR1 MGHRA and CDR2 YSYEKL. Trimming took off 1 base at V and 3 bases at J, with 13 bases between the two ends. The CDR3 DNA sequence: TGCGCCAGCAGCCAAGGCTCAGCAGACTTCTACGAGCAGTACTTC. It specifies CASSQGSADFYEQYF.

The CDR3 DNA follows: TGTGCCAGCAGCGCCGCGGGGTCCTATAGCAATCAGCCCCAGCATTTT. Translated: CASSAAGSYSNQPQHF. V usage is TRBV7-6 and J usage is TRBJ1-5; D is ambiguous. This CDR3 is 16 amino acids long. Looked up from germline, CDR1 is SGHVS and CDR2 is FNYEAQ. V lost 5 bases and J lost 0, with 14 bases in between.

This chain links TRBV5-1 with TRBJ2-7; D may match TRBD1 or TRBD2 (5 bases each). Germline lookup yields CDR1 SGHRS and CDR2 YFSETQ. The V and J ends lost 4 bases and 4 bases respectively, with 15 bases between them. The CDR3 consists of 14 residues. This CDR3 is CASSPRDPSYEQYF. CDR3 DNA: TGCGCCAGCAGCCCACGGGACCCGTCGTACGAGCAGTACTTC.

The CDR3 region is CASSSPPTSGSFFNEQFF. The DNA for the CDR3 is TGTGCCAGCAGCTCTCCCCCGACTAGCGGGAGCTTTTTCAATGAGCAGTTCTTC. The rearrangement links TRBV11-2 to TRBJ2-1, with 12 bases fitting TRBD2. The germline V gene encodes CDR1 SGHAT and CDR2 FQNNGV. The CDR3 covers 18 residues. The V segment lost 4 bases and the J segment 6 bases; nucleotides outside the gene matches: 13.

In the case of this clone: Other nucleotide sequences in the sample specify the same CDR3. The rearrangement uses TRBV7-9 and TRBJ2-3, with D unresolved. V dropped 3 bases and J dropped 1 base, with 2 bases sitting between them. This CDR3 has 12 residues. CDR1 and CDR2 from the germline V gene are SEHNR and FQNEAQ (reference sequence). CDR3 sequence: CASSLGTDTQYF. CDR3 nucleotide sequence: TGTGCCAGCAGCTTGGGCACAGATACGCAGTATTTT. Full variable domain (missing parts from reference TRBV7-9 and TRBJ2-3): DTGVSQNPRHKITKRGQNVTFRCDPISEHNRLYWYRQTLGQGPEFLTYFQNEAQLEKSRLLSDRFSAERPKGSFSTLEIQRTEQGDSAMYLCASSLGTDTQYFGPGTRLTVL.

This chain joins TRBV29-1 and TRBJ1-2; TRBD1 matches 7 bases. Germline V CDR1 and CDR2: SQVTM, ANQGSEA. V shed 6 bases, J shed 2 bases, and the junction held 3 bases outside the gene matches. The CDR3 spans 12 residues. CDR3 in amino acids: CSVGTDNYGYTF. Here the CDR3 DNA reads TGCAGCGTAGGGACAGACAACTATGGCTACACCTTC.

V is TRBV2 and J is TRBJ2-7, with D maybe TRBD1 (6 bases). This CDR3 has 14 residues. From germline, CDR1 is SNHLY and CDR2 FYNNEI. Trimming took 1 base from V and 3 from J, leaving 10 bases between them. CDR3 sequence (DNA): TGTGCCAGCAGTGAAGTTCTCAGGGGCTACGAGCAGTACTTC. Residues: CASSEVLRGYEQYF.

This chain's CDR3 is CASSWTGVNTGELFF. CDR3 DNA: TGTGCCAGCAGTTGGACAGGGGTAAACACCGGGGAGCTGTTTTTT. The chain links TRBV27 to TRBJ2-2, with TRBD1 identical over 9 bases. J gave up 2 bases and V 4 bases, and 2 bases lay outside the gene matches. This CDR3 comprises 15 residues. Germline-derived CDR1 and CDR2 are MNHEY and SMNVEV (reference sequence).

The chain has TRBV6-5 and TRBJ2-7; 10 bases line up with TRBD1. This CDR3 spans 15 amino acids. V was pared by 6 bases and J by 5 bases, with 10 bases of the junction left unmatched. The germline V gene has CDR1 MNHEY and CDR2 SVGAGI. The CDR3 protein is CASSSPGTGADEQYF. DNA of the CDR3: TGTGCCAGCAGCTCCCCCGGGACAGGGGCAGACGAGCAGTACTTC.

This clone was seen once. The rearrangement joins TRBV29-1 to TRBJ2-2; a possible D gene is TRBD1 (6 bases). Germline V gene data show CDR1 as SQVTM and CDR2 as ANQGSEA. V was clipped by 4 bases and J by 0 bases, with 12 bases between them. The CDR3 runs 15 residues. CDR3 nucleotides: TGCAGCGTTGGTTTCAGGGGAGCGAACACCGGGGAGCTGTTTTTT. Its translation: CSVGFRGANTGELFF.